The 28 T cell receptor beta chains in this list originate from one sample, sequenced in a study of CD8 T cells in ankylosing spondylitis. From the 5' RACE reads, TCRdb called clonotypes with MiXCR, one entry per CDR3 protein. The sample holds about 250,000 distinct CDR3 sequences, around 32% seen once. The sequencing sample was made of blood, either unsorted or a sorted T cell fraction (not recorded which). The receptors derive from a male donor with ankylosing spondylitis or in good health (not recorded which).

The chain couples TRBV5-5 to TRBJ2-3, with TRBD2 matching over 7 bases. The CDR3 spans 13 residues. Germline loops: CDR1 SGHKS, CDR2 YYEKEE (reference sequence). J gave up 0 bases and V 7 bases, and 2 bases lay outside the gene matches. This CDR3 is CASWRGSTDTQYF. The CDR3 bases are TGTGCCAGCTGGCGGGGGAGCACAGATACGCAGTATTTT.

The rearrangement joins TRBV29-1 to TRBJ1-1; the match to TRBD1 covers 8 bases. This CDR3 contains 15 residues. V trimming: 1 base; J trimming: 0 bases; junction bases outside the gene matches: 4. Germline V gene sequence: CDR1 SQVTM, CDR2 ANQGSEA. Here the CDR3 DNA reads TGCAGCGTTGAAGTCAGGGGGCGGATGAACACTGAAGCTTTCTTT. It is translated as CSVEVRGRMNTEAFF.

The rearrangement uses TRBV5-1 and TRBJ2-6, with D unclear. Per germline, CDR1 SGHRS and CDR2 YFSETQ. V was shortened by 2 bases and J by 2 bases, with 2 bases between the two germline ends. There are 13 residues in the CDR3. The CDR3 nucleotides are TGCGCCAGCAGCTTTGCTGGGGCCAACGTCCTGACTTTC. This sequence encodes CASSFAGANVLTF.

The J gene is TRBJ2-7, the V gene TRBV28, with D possibly being TRBD1 (7 bases). Trimming took 6 bases from V and 0 from J, leaving 15 bases between them. Germline V gene data show CDR1 as MDHEN and CDR2 as SYDVKM. The CDR3 loop spans 15 amino acids. CDR3 DNA: TGTGCCAGCAGCAGTGGCAGGGGGGTCTCCTACGAGCAGTACTTC. Amino acid sequence: CASSSGRGVSYEQYF.

The chain couples TRBV5-1 to TRBJ1-1, with D tentatively TRBD1 (5 bases). Germline CDR1 is SGHRS and CDR2 is YFSETQ. V gave up 3 bases and J gave up 3 bases, with 9 bases separating them. The CDR3 has 13 residues. The CDR3 coding sequence is TGCGCCAGCAGCTGGGGGGATGACACTGAAGCTTTCTTT. Its protein product is CASSWGDDTEAFF.

There are many counts of this clonotype. The J gene is TRBJ2-3, the V gene TRBV9, with D unclear. V lost 0 bases, J lost 2 bases, and 10 bases lay in between. Germline assignment: CDR1 SGDLS and CDR2 YYNGEE. CDR3 length equals 15 residues. The CDR3 region has the DNA TGTGCCAGCAGCGTAGGGTTCTATTCCACAGATACGCAGTATTTT. It encodes CASSVGFYSTDTQYF.

The CDR3 DNA follows: TGCGCCAGCAGCCTCGGACAGACAGCCCCCCTCCACTTT. This sequence encodes CASSLGQTAPLHF. This chain joins TRBV5-1 and TRBJ1-6; a weak D match, TRBD1 (6 bases). CDR3 length: 13 amino acids. Germline V gene sequence: CDR1 SGHRS, CDR2 YFSETQ. The germline V and J ends were trimmed by 4 bases and 13 bases, with 15 bases remaining between them.

V usage is TRBV6-1 and J usage is TRBJ1-2; perhaps TRBD1 as D (6 bases). This CDR3 is 15 amino acids long. Germline assignment: CDR1 MNHNS and CDR2 SASEGT. V lost 8 bases and J 6 bases, leaving 22 bases between the germline ends. CDR3 protein: CASFQAYLEGDGYTF. CDR3 DNA sequence: TGTGCCAGCTTTCAGGCATACCTGGAGGGGGATGGCTACACCTTC.

The chain has TRBV20-1 and TRBJ2-7; weak D call: TRBD1 (5 bases). Per the germline V gene, CDR1 is DFQATT and CDR2 is SNEGSKA (reference sequence). There are 14 residues in the CDR3. The V and J ends lost 0 bases and 3 bases respectively, with 12 bases between them. The CDR3 protein is CSARDGQGLYEQYF. Written as DNA, the CDR3 is TGCAGTGCTAGAGACGGGCAGGGCCTCTACGAGCAGTACTTC.

This chain uses TRBV29-1 with TRBJ2-7; D remains ambiguous. CDR1 and CDR2 (germline): SQVTM, ANQGSEA. This CDR3 comprises 10 residues. Trimming left V 5 bases short and J 5 bases short, with 7 bases between. The CDR3 DNA is TGCAGCGTTTTTCTTGACGAGCAGTACTTC. Protein product: CSVFLDEQYF.

This chain uses TRBV20-1 with TRBJ2-3; D is possibly TRBD1 or TRBD2 (5 bases each). Germline loops: CDR1 DFQATT, CDR2 SNEGSKA (reference sequence). Trimming removed 6 bases at V and 6 bases at J, with 16 bases between. The CDR3 loop spans 13 amino acids. CDR3 nucleotide sequence: TGCAGTGCCCCCCGGGACCAGGTGGATACGCAGTATTTT. Its protein is CSAPRDQVDTQYF.

This clonotype has more than one count but fewer than ten. The chain uses TRBV20-1 and TRBJ2-5, with 10 bases identical to TRBD2. CDR3 length: 17 residues. V was clipped by 3 bases and J by 9 bases; unmatched bases: 19. Per germline, CDR1 DFQATT and CDR2 SNEGSKA (reference sequence). CDR3 region: CSASLAGGPVMIRAQYF. For the CDR3, the DNA is TGCAGTGCTAGTTTAGCGGGGGGCCCCGTTATGATAAGGGCCCAGTACTTC.

V gene TRBV29-1 combines with J gene TRBJ1-2; no clear D gene. V was pared by 3 bases and J by 7 bases, with 12 bases between. The CDR3 totals 12 residues. From germline, CDR1 is SQVTM and CDR2 ANQGSEA. CDR3 sequence reads: CSVEEREVGYTF. The CDR3 region has the DNA TGCAGCGTTGAGGAGAGGGAGGTTGGCTACACCTTC.

This clonotype occurred a few times. This rearrangement joins TRBV20-1 to TRBJ2-7, with TRBD1 matching 7 bases. Trimming at V came to 3 bases and at J to 2 bases, leaving 7 bases not matched to a gene. Germline V gene data show CDR1 as DFQATT and CDR2 as SNEGSKA (reference sequence). The CDR3 extends over 14 amino acids. The CDR3 loop reads CSASIQGETYEQYF. Here the CDR3 DNA reads TGCAGTGCTAGTATTCAGGGGGAGACCTACGAGCAGTACTTC.

This clonotype has just a few counts. This chain links TRBV12-3 or TRBV12-4 with TRBJ2-7; D not certain. Trimming left V 3 bases short and J 5 bases short, with 11 bases between. There are 13 residues in the CDR3. Here the CDR3 DNA reads TGTGCCAGCAGTTTGAGTAGGATTCACGAGCAGTACTTC. Its translation is CASSLSRIHEQYF.

The sample holds a few counts of this clonotype. The chain combines TRBV7-8 with TRBJ1-5; D uncertain. Germline loops: CDR1 SGHVS, CDR2 FQNEAQ. With 1 base removed from V and 6 bases from J, the gap between germline ends came to 13 bases. The CDR3 is made up of 15 amino acids. For the CDR3, the DNA is TGTGCCAGCAGCTTAGAGGAGGGTTGGGGTCAGCCCCAGCATTTT. This translates into CASSLEEGWGQPQHF. The variable domain in full, completed from reference TRBV7-8 and TRBJ1-5, reads GAGVSQSPRYKVAKRGQDVALRCDPISGHVSLFWYQQALGQGPEFLTYFQNEAQLDKSGLPSDRFFAERPEGSVSTLKIQRTQQEDSAVYLCASSLEEGWGQPQHFGDGTRLSIL.

This chain connects TRBV10-3 to TRBJ1-1, with 10 bases fitting TRBD1. The CDR3 consists of 14 residues. V gave up 5 bases and J gave up 5 bases; unmatched junction bases: 5. Germline V gene lookup returns CDR1 ENHRY and CDR2 SYGVKD. The CDR3 loop reads CAISRQGAETEAFF. CDR3 DNA sequence: TGTGCCATCAGTAGACAGGGGGCGGAGACTGAAGCTTTCTTT.

The genes are TRBV5-1 and TRBJ2-1; TRBD2 is a possible D gene (5 bases). The CDR3 loop spans 12 amino acids. Looked up from germline, CDR1 is SGHRS and CDR2 is YFSETQ. Trimming stripped 4 bases from V and 7 bases from J, with 9 bases between. The CDR3 reads CASSVEGNEQFF. The CDR3, as DNA: TGCGCCAGCAGCGTCGAGGGAAATGAGCAGTTCTTC.

This clonotype was counted at least ten times. The rearrangement links TRBV12-3 or TRBV12-4 to TRBJ2-5; 9 nucleotides line up with TRBD1. This CDR3 comprises 16 residues. Trimming at V came to 6 bases and at J to 5 bases, leaving 13 bases not matched to a gene. In DNA form, the CDR3 reads TGTGCCAGCAGCGCCGGGACAGGGAAAGGGGGGGAGACCCAGTACTTC. Translation gives CASSAGTGKGGETQYF.

With respect to this clonotype: This may stem from a read error, because a much larger clone lies one nucleotide away. Here the CDR3 DNA reads TGTGCCAGCAGCTTAATTGGGCAAGAGACCCAGTACTTC. It yields the protein CASSLIGQETQYF. The rearrangement joins TRBV7-2 to TRBJ2-5, with D unclear. The germline gives CDR1 SGHTA, CDR2 FQGNSA. Trimming removed 2 bases at V and 2 bases at J, with 6 bases between. The length of the CDR3 is 13 residues.

The chain uses TRBV20-1 and TRBJ2-5; no reliable D call. This CDR3 spans 16 amino acids. Trimming left V 0 bases short and J 1 base short, with 15 bases between. Germline V lookup: CDR1 DFQATT, CDR2 SNEGSKA (reference sequence). The CDR3 DNA is TGCAGTGCTAGAGACCTAGAGTCCTCCCTCCAAGAGACCCAGTACTTC. Its protein product is CSARDLESSLQETQYF.

This clonotype was observed a handful of times. The chain uses TRBV6-2 or TRBV6-3 and TRBJ2-7; 8 bases line up with TRBD2. V lost 8 bases, J lost 2 bases, and 8 bases stayed unmatched. There are 14 residues in the CDR3. Germline values: CDR1 MNHEY, CDR2 SVGEGT. CDR3 sequence (DNA): TGTGCCAGCGAGGAGCGGGGGAGCACCTACGAGCAGTACTTC. It translates to CASEERGSTYEQYF.

The chain employs TRBV20-1 and TRBJ2-3; 9 bases align to TRBD2. Germline CDR1 reads DFQATT; CDR2 reads SNEGSKA (reference sequence). V shed 2 bases, J shed 4 bases, and the junction held 4 bases outside the gene matches. CDR3 size: 14 residues. In nucleotides, the CDR3 is TGCAGTGCTAGACGGACTAGCGTTTCAGATACGCAGTATTTT. It yields the protein CSARRTSVSDTQYF.

Only a few counts were recorded for this clonotype. The rearrangement uses TRBV7-9 and TRBJ2-1; 7 bases agree with TRBD1. The V segment lost 6 bases and the J segment 3 bases; nucleotides outside the gene matches: 8. The germline CDR1 and CDR2 sequences are SEHNR and FQNEAQ (reference sequence). This CDR3 contains 15 residues. CDR3 DNA: TGTGCCAGCAGTCCAAAAGGGGGCGGCTACAATGAGCAGTTCTTC. Its translation is CASSPKGGGYNEQFF.

This clonotype has more than one count but fewer than ten. The chain has TRBV29-1 and TRBJ2-5; D remains unclear. The germline V gene encodes CDR1 SQVTM and CDR2 ANQGSEA. Between the trimmed V and J ends, which lost 2 bases and 0 bases, there was a span of 7 bases. This CDR3 comprises 13 residues. The CDR3 loop is CSVEWGNQETQYF. The DNA of the CDR3 is TGCAGCGTTGAATGGGGAAACCAAGAGACCCAGTACTTC.

CDR3 region: CASSFRGGYGYTF. In DNA form, the CDR3 reads TGTGCCAGCAGTTTCCGGGGTGGGTATGGCTACACCTTC. The V gene is TRBV12-3 or TRBV12-4, the J gene TRBJ1-2; D remains unclear. The CDR3 is 13 residues long. Trimming left V 3 bases short and J 5 bases short, with 10 bases between.

With respect to this clonotype: The junction shows a germline mismatch at one end, possibly a read error. This rearrangement joins TRBV29-1 to TRBJ2-3; D is uncertain. Germline CDR1 and CDR2: SQVTM and ANQGSEA. CDR3 length: 10 amino acids. The CDR3 sequence: CSVVEITHYF. In DNA form, the CDR3 reads TGCAGCGTTGTTGAGATTACGCATTATTTT.

The chain uses TRBV5-1 and TRBJ2-2, with 10 bases fitting TRBD1. V dropped 4 bases and J dropped 5; count of bases not matched to a gene: 11. Germline CDR1 and CDR2: SGHRS and YFSETQ. This CDR3 region has 17 residues. CDR3 sequence: CASSQNPGQGRTGELFF. CDR3 nucleotides: TGCGCCAGCAGCCAAAATCCGGGACAGGGGCGGACCGGGGAGCTGTTTTTT.